Listed below are T cell receptor beta chains from one sample, sequenced in a study of T cells in Graves' hyperthyroidism and ophthalmopathy. TCRdb reprocessed the multiplex PCR reads with MiXCR, giving one entry per CDR3 protein. The sample contains a few hundred thousand distinct CDR3 sequences, approximately 14% of which appear only once. The sequenced material came from blood. All receptors derive from a woman in her 40s with Graves' hyperthyroidism. The CDR3 runs from the conserved cysteine through the conserved F or W. The D gene is left open where the match is weak. Expanded clones are given a class, and other clones once, few, many or no size at all.

NA	many	TRBV7-3	TRBJ2-3	CASSLTSHLTGDTQYF	TGTGCCAGCAGCTTAACTAGTCACTTAACAGGAGATACGCAGTATTTT
NA	NA	TRBV6-1	TRBJ1-6	CASSEHRETPLHF	TGTGCCAGCAGTGAACACAGGGAGACTCCCCTCCACTTT
NA	many	TRBV12-3/TRBV12-4	TRBJ2-1	CASSFFGLVNEQFF	TGTGCCAGCAGTTTCTTTGGGCTAGTAAATGAGCAGTTCTTC
TRBD2	many	TRBV7-9	TRBJ2-7	CASSSGTSGTQDEQYF	TGTGCCAGCAGCTCAGGGACTAGCGGGACCCAGGACGAGCAGTACTTC
NA	many	TRBV12-3/TRBV12-4	TRBJ2-7	CASSLAIIYEQYF	TGTGCCAGCAGTTTGGCCATTATCTACGAGCAGTACTTC
TRBD2	few	TRBV29-1	TRBJ2-7	CSAILAASYEQYF	TGCAGCGCTATACTAGCGGCCTCCTACGAGCAGTACTTC
NA	NA	TRBV18	TRBJ1-2	CASSPPLKGQGYTF	TGTGCCAGCTCACCACCTTTGAAGGGGCAAGGCTACACCTTC
NA	many	TRBV5-1	TRBJ1-1	CASSLQGGNTEAFF	TGTGCCAGCAGTTTGCAAGGGGGGAACACTGAAGCTTTCTTT
TRBD1	few	TRBV9	TRBJ1-6	CASSVGTGAADSPLHF	TGTGCCAGCAGCGTCGGGACAGGGGCTGCGGATTCACCCCTCCACTTT
NA	NA	TRBV6-2/TRBV6-3	TRBJ2-5	CASLRGETQYF	TGTGCCAGCTTGCGGGGAGAGACCCAGTACTTC
NA	many	TRBV28	TRBJ2-3	CVEPYTDTQYF	TGTGTGGAACCATACACAGATACGCAGTATTTT
NA	many	TRBV12-3/TRBV12-4	TRBJ1-1	CASSLIRVRTEAFF	TGTGCCAGCAGTTTAATCCGGGTGAGGACTGAAGCTTTCTTT
NA	NA	TRBV12-3/TRBV12-4	TRBJ1-2	CASSLQGLGGYTF	TGTGCCAGCAGTCTACAGGGTCTCGGTGGCTACACCTTC
TRBD2	many	TRBV11-2	TRBJ2-3	CASSLISGLAGTDTQYF	TGTGCCAGCAGCTTAATTTCGGGACTAGCGGGCACAGATACGCAGTATTTT
NA	many	TRBV7-8	TRBJ2-1	CASSTPRAGHNEQFF	TGTGCCAGCAGCACCCCTAGGGCAGGGCACAATGAGCAGTTCTTC
TRBD2	few	TRBV6-1	TRBJ2-7	CASSDPLAGFPEQYF	TGTGCCAGCAGTGACCCCCTAGCGGGATTCCCCGAGCAGTACTTC
NA	NA	TRBV24-1	TRBJ2-5	CATSDIQETQYF	TGTGCCACCAGTGATATCCAAGAGACCCAGTACTTC
NA	few	TRBV6-2/TRBV6-3	TRBJ1-1	CASRPGRAEAFF	TGTGCCAGCCGGCCCGGGAGGGCTGAAGCTTTCTTT
TRBD2	many	TRBV11-3	TRBJ2-2	CASSFSSGRITGELFF	TGTGCCAGCAGCTTCTCTAGCGGGAGGATCACCGGGGAGCTGTTTTTT
NA	many	TRBV6-5	TRBJ1-1	CASSYEGNTEAFF	TGTGCCAGCAGTTACGAGGGGAACACTGAAGCTTTCTTT
NA	NA	TRBV18	TRBJ2-2	CASSQRTIGAGELFF	TGTGCCAGCTCACAACGGACAATCGGGGCCGGGGAGCTGTTTTTT
NA	NA	TRBV10-3	TRBJ2-1	CAILANPYNEQFF	TGTGCCATCCTCGCCAACCCCTACAATGAGCAGTTCTTC
TRBD1	NA	TRBV5-1	TRBJ1-2	CASSLAGTGSFYGYTF	TGCGCCAGCAGCTTGGCAGGGACAGGGTCCTTCTATGGCTACACCTTC
TRBD1	few	TRBV6-1	TRBJ2-3	CASRNRGRTDTQYF	TGTGCCAGCAGAAACAGGGGGCGCACAGATACGCAGTATTTT
TRBD2	NA	TRBV15	TRBJ2-2	CATSSRDYFTWELFF	TGTGCCACCAGCAGCCGGGACTACTTCACCTGGGAGCTGTTTTTT
NA	few	TRBV28	TRBJ1-3	CASGAGGNTIYF	TGTGCCAGCGGAGCGGGAGGAAACACCATATATTTT
TRBD2	NA	TRBV20-1	TRBJ2-3	CSARAGLAGSTDTQYF	TGCAGTGCTAGAGCAGGACTAGCGGGAAGCACAGATACGCAGTATTTT
NA	many	TRBV20-1	TRBJ2-1	CSARISHEQFF	TGCAGTGCTAGAATTTCGCATGAGCAGTTCTTC
TRBD2	many	TRBV11-3	TRBJ2-1	CASSSAGTSSNEQFF	TGTGCCAGCAGCTCCGCCGGGACTAGCTCCAATGAGCAGTTCTTC
TRBD1	many	TRBV7-2	TRBJ2-3	CASSLRTGKTDTQYF	TGTGCCAGCAGCTTGAGGACAGGGAAAACAGATACGCAGTATTTT
NA	NA	TRBV20-1	TRBJ2-7	CSAKGPRTVYEQYF	TGCAGTGCTAAGGGACCGCGGACAGTCTACGAGCAGTACTTC
NA	few	TRBV7-9	TRBJ2-7	CASSLEGLSRGGEQYF	TGTGCCAGCAGCCTAGAGGGACTTAGCCGAGGCGGTGAGCAGTACTTC
NA	many	TRBV12-3/TRBV12-4	TRBJ2-1	CASSPRNEQFF	TGTGCCAGCAGCCCCCGCAATGAGCAGTTCTTC
TRBD2	many	TRBV11-3	TRBJ2-1	CASSQRLARSSYNEQFF	TGTGCCAGCAGCCAAAGACTAGCGAGGAGCTCCTACAATGAGCAGTTCTTC
NA	few	TRBV5-1	TRBJ2-1	CASSTSGVGTEEQFF	TGCGCCAGCAGCACCTCAGGGGTTGGTACGGAAGAGCAGTTCTTC
NA	NA	TRBV9	TRBJ1-3	CASSVGGIGQGLSGNTIYF	TGTGCCAGCAGCGTAGGGGGCATAGGCCAGGGTCTATCCGGAAACACCATATATTTT
NA	many	TRBV24-1	TRBJ2-7	CATSDRAGIEQYF	TGTGCCACCAGTGATAGGGCGGGAATCGAGCAGTACTTC
NA	NA	TRBV11-2	TRBJ2-3	CASSFVMLDTQYF	TGTGCCAGCAGCTTCGTGATGCTCGATACGCAGTATTTT
NA	few	TRBV27	TRBJ2-3	CASSARVGADTQYF	TGTGCCAGCAGTGCCAGGGTGGGCGCAGATACGCAGTATTTT
NA	many	TRBV11-2	TRBJ1-1	CASSAGRLNTEAFF	TGTGCCAGCAGCGCAGGACGGCTGAACACTGAAGCTTTCTTT
TRBD2	many	TRBV12-3/TRBV12-4	TRBJ2-1	CASSFQTSGDNEQFF	TGTGCCAGCAGTTTTCAGACTAGCGGGGACAATGAGCAGTTCTTC
NA	few	TRBV7-7	TRBJ2-2	CASSPSRSTGELFF	TGTGCTAGCAGCCCTAGCAGGAGCACCGGGGAGCTGTTTTTT
TRBD1	many	TRBV18	TRBJ1-1	CASSPGQHTEAFF	TGTGCCAGCTCACCGGGACAGCACACTGAAGCTTTCTTT
NA	many	TRBV24-1	TRBJ1-5	CATSDVNQPQHF	TGTGCCACCAGTGATGTTAATCAGCCCCAGCATTTT
TRBD2	many	TRBV20-1	TRBJ2-3	CSASAWTSGFSTDTQYF	TGCAGTGCTAGTGCCTGGACTAGCGGGTTTAGCACAGATACGCAGTATTTT
TRBD2	many	TRBV6-6	TRBJ2-1	CASSYSPAGSLGNEQFF	TGTGCCAGCAGTTACTCTCCAGCGGGATCGTTGGGCAATGAGCAGTTCTTC
TRBD1	few	TRBV19	TRBJ1-1	CASSILTFTGGKGTEAFF	TGTGCCAGTAGTATCCTCACGTTCACAGGGGGCAAGGGCACTGAAGCTTTCTTT
TRBD2	many	TRBV2	TRBJ2-1	CASSVGGRKLQYEQFF	TGTGCCAGCAGTGTGGGCGGGAGGAAGTTACAATATGAGCAGTTCTTC
NA	NA	TRBV19	TRBJ2-1	CASSIGKGGPSYNEQFF	TGTGCCAGTAGTATTGGAAAGGGGGGCCCCTCCTACAATGAGCAGTTCTTC
NA	many	TRBV7-9	TRBJ2-1	CASSLVGKDSWFEQFF	TGTGCCAGCAGCTTAGTGGGTAAGGACAGTTGGTTCGAGCAGTTCTTC
NA	NA	TRBV28	TRBJ2-7	CASTRSPGDTRMHYF	TGTGCCAGCACTAGAAGCCCAGGGGACACCCGGATGCATTACTTC
TRBD2	many	TRBV3-1	TRBJ2-7	CASSPGGSGVRGQYF	TGTGCCAGCAGCCCGGGGGGTAGCGGGGTACGTGGGCAGTACTTC
TRBD2	many	TRBV20-1	TRBJ2-1	CSAPPGGGQGEQFF	TGCAGTGCTCCCCCGGGCGGGGGGCAGGGTGAGCAGTTCTTC